This T cell receptor beta chain was sequenced for a study of PD-1 blockade in mismatch repair-deficient tumors listed by TCRdb under 2017. Regarding the research as a whole: Between September 2013 and 2016, the trial enrolled 80 to 95 consecutive patients with about a dozen types of mismatch repair-deficient cancer, all of whom had received prior treatment and were progressing. Deep sequencing of TCR CDR3 regions was used to track tumor-associated T cell clones in peripheral blood of patients responding to PD-1 blockade. What the research found in general, with its limitations: Rapid expansion after pembrolizumab followed by contraction, generally before radiologic responses, was shown by tumor-resident clones, which were often undetectable in blood before treatment.

Mismatch repair deficiency was established in every enrolled patient by polymerase chain reaction or immunohistochemistry. TCR sequencing was performed for a few patients who responded to pembrolizumab therapy. In the phase II trial, pembrolizumab PD-1 blockade was tested prospectively in advanced mismatch repair-deficient cancers, no matter which tissue of origin the cancers came from. Peripheral blood T cell samples were collected serially, before PD-1 blockade began and at several time points afterward. Blood sampling time points were reported as weeks after the first dose of pembrolizumab. From the cysteine up to the phenylalanine, the CDR3 has a length of 15 residues. Only the CDR3 region is kept as DNA, spanning 45 bases read in frame from base 1. Trimming takes 4 bases from V and 2 bases from J, and the germline ends sit 14 bases apart. The library came from the immunoSEQ multiplex PCR assay. Drawn from immuneACCESS, this table holds only the in-frame rearrangements with V and J called that TCRdb kept. Clones are partly lost; checked studies trace under half to an unresolved V gene and leave the rest unexplained. The sample yields some 130,000 clones; about nine tenths were counted once. 10% to 15% of the sample comes from the top ten.

For this clone: Its antigen remains unidentified. Nothing much larger sits one base from this clone, and base qualities are not available.

This specimen was peripheral blood, taken approximately 71 weeks after starting pembrolizumab. The rearrangement combines TRBV23-1 with TRBJ1-2, with TRBD1 perhaps the D gene, on 5 matching bases. TRBV23-1 is noted as an ORF with a role that remains uncertain. The TCR sequence derives from an adult with mismatch repair-deficient cancer. The DNA sequence is TGCGCCAGCAGTCTTTGGTTGGGACTGAACTATGGCTACACCTTC. Its protein product is CASSLWLGLNYGYTF.